The entry that follows covers one T cell receptor beta chain sequence. Its antigen is currently unknown. V lost 3 bases and J lost 6, with 12 bases in between. CDR1 is LGHNA and CDR2 is YSLEER in the germline V gene. The CDR3 length is 14 residues. The sample originates from a study of T-cell memory formation after mild COVID-19. Study-wide context: TCR clustering was largely donor specific.

TCRdb passed the 5' RACE reads through MiXCR, listing each CDR3 protein once. The sample yields fewer than 300,000 distinct CDR3 sequences, approximately 15% seen once. Study-level points and caveats: The authors did not confirm SARS-CoV-2 specificity of second-wave clones peaking day 37. Later expanders leaned toward CD4+, whereas clones contracting from day 15 to 85 were balanced CD4/CD8. CD4+ contracting clones were mainly CM and EM; CD8+ ones, EMRA.

The TCR sequence derives from a man aged 18 to 35 who had mild COVID-19 (a few samples of this study predate the infection). Cell type and time point are not known. The chain has TRBV4-3 and TRBJ2-1, with D possibly being TRBD1 (6 bases). Sequencing was carried out using PBMCs or a T cell subset sorted from them (not recorded which). CDR3 protein: CASSQVDRINEQFF. In nucleotides, the CDR3 is TGCGCCAGCAGCCAGGTAGACAGGATCAATGAGCAGTTCTTC.